This T cell receptor beta chain was documented in a study of blood T cell repertoires in COVID-19. In germline, CDR1 is KGHSH, CDR2 LQKENI. V was cut by 0 bases and J by 0 bases, with 10 bases left in between. The CDR3 consists of 16 residues. Sequencing used immunoSEQ multiplex PCR; TCRdb keeps in-frame clones, though not all of them. The table lists approximately 280,000 clones, around 84% of them singletons. Sequenced sample: peripheral blood. The chain combines TRBV18 with TRBJ2-3; TRBD2 is a possible D gene (5 bases). This TCR derives from a human donor with COVID-19, enrolled during active disease. The donor label of this sample is uncertain. The CDR3 bases are TGTGCCAGCTCACCACCGGAGACTATCAGCACAGATACGCAGTATTTT. Its translation: CASSPPETISTDTQYF.